Listed here are 6 T cell receptor beta chains from one sample, sequenced in a study of OX40 agonist ivuxolimab in advanced cancers. The assay was immunoSEQ multiplex PCR, and TCRdb's table has in-frame clones only and misses some. The table records 70,000 to 90,000 clones, roughly 80% of them present only once. The input for sequencing was CD4+ or CD8+ T cells sorted from blood, taken in a trial of the OX40 agonist ivuxolimab. The receptors shown here come from an adult with an advanced solid tumor such as melanoma, head and neck, liver or kidney cancer.

This rearrangement joins TRBV30 to TRBJ2-7; D remains ambiguous. Trimming left V 3 bases short and J 2 bases short, with 17 bases between. The CDR3 loop spans 15 amino acids. The V gene's germline CDR1 is GTSNPN and CDR2 SVGIG (reference sequence). This CDR3 reads CAWRTPGYLTYEQYF. CDR3 in DNA: TGTGCCTGGAGAACGCCGGGCTACCTAACCTACGAGCAGTACTTC.

This chain uses TRBV6-1 with TRBJ1-3, with D uncertain. The V gene lost 3 bases and the J gene lost 2 bases, with 8 bases spanning the gap. The CDR3 consists of 14 residues. Germline V gene sequence: CDR1 MNHNS, CDR2 SASEGT. CDR3 nucleotide sequence: TGTGCCAGCAGTGAGGGTGAAGCTGGAAACACCATATATTTT. Its protein product is CASSEGEAGNTIYF.

CDR3 coding DNA: TGTGCCAGCAGCTTCCAGGGTCAGGGCACTGAAGCTTTCTTT. This codes for CASSFQGQGTEAFF. The chain employs TRBV7-8 and TRBJ1-1; TRBD1 is a possible D gene (5 bases). This CDR3 has 14 residues. Per the germline V gene, CDR1 is SGHVS and CDR2 is FQNEAQ. Trimming shortened V by 3 bases and J by 4 bases, and 12 bases separated the two germline ends.

J is TRBJ1-1 and V is TRBV4-3, with D unclear. This CDR3 has 14 amino acids. With 4 bases removed from V and 1 base from J, the gap between germline ends came to 10 bases. Germline V gives CDR1 LGHNA, CDR2 YSLEER. The chain's CDR3 is CASSRNRGNTEAFF. CDR3 nucleotide sequence: TGCGCCAGCAGCCGAAACCGAGGGAACACTGAAGCTTTCTTT.

The chain links TRBV30 to TRBJ1-3; D remains ambiguous. This CDR3 is 12 amino acids long. Germline V gene lookup returns CDR1 GTSNPN and CDR2 SVGIG (reference sequence). Trimming left V 4 bases short and J 1 base short, with 5 bases between. CDR3 in DNA: TGTGCCTGGAAAGGTTCTGGAAACACCATATATTTT. Its protein is CAWKGSGNTIYF.

The chain joins TRBV5-3 to TRBJ2-5; 7 bases are a match to TRBD1. TRBV5-3 is marked as an open reading frame, function uncertain. V shed 4 bases, J shed 5 bases, and the junction held 11 bases outside the gene matches. This CDR3 has 15 residues. The CDR3 bases are TGTGCCAGAAGCGGCCGGACAGGATCGAAGGAGACCCAGTACTTC. This encodes CARSGRTGSKETQYF.